A selection of T cell receptor beta chains follows, all from one sample in a study of T cell responses to AZD1222 COVID-19 vaccine. Only in-frame clones appear in the TCRdb table, and some are missing; sequencing was by immunoSEQ multiplex PCR. The table records about 150,000 clones, around 88% of them present only once. The sample consisted of peripheral blood, taken on day 0 of AZD1222 vaccination. These receptors were taken from an adult in good health. The CDR3 runs from the conserved cysteine through the conserved F or W. A D gene is named only where the DNA matches it firmly. Not all rows give a size; the values are once, few, many and, for expanded clones, a class.

J gene,D gene,V gene,clone size,CDR3 DNA,CDR3 protein
TRBJ1-4,.,TRBV11-2,.,TGTGCCAGCAGCTTAGATTTGGGTATTGAAAAACTGTTTTTT,CASSLDLGIEKLFF
TRBJ2-7,.,TRBV27,once,TGTGCCAGCCGTCCTTATCGCCTTGGCGAGCAGTACTTC,CASRPYRLGEQYF
TRBJ2-1,.,TRBV27,few,TGTGCCAGCAGTTGGGCAGGGAATGCGAATGAGCAGTTCTTC,CASSWAGNANEQFF
TRBJ2-1,TRBD2,TRBV4-3,.,TGCGCCAGCAGCCAAGGGTCAGCCCTAGCGGGCGAGCAGTTCTTC,CASSQGSALAGEQFF
TRBJ1-1,.,TRBV24-1,.,TGTGCCACCAGTGCCCATGGGGGTACAGGGCAATCCTACCAAAACACTGAAGCTTTCTTT,CATSAHGGTGQSYQNTEAFF
TRBJ2-7,.,TRBV19,.,TGTGCCAGTACCCGAAATGGGGCCTACGAGCAGTACTTC,CASTRNGAYEQYF
TRBJ2-7,.,TRBV6-5,.,TGTGCCAGCGGCGGTTACCTAGGGGGCTACGAGCAGTACTTC,CASGGYLGGYEQYF
TRBJ2-1,.,TRBV9,.,TGTGCCAGCAGCCCCCCCGGGGCTACTAGTCCCAATGAGCAGTTCTTC,CASSPPGATSPNEQFF
TRBJ1-1,TRBD1,TRBV25-1,.,TGTGCCAGTCCATCGGGACAGGGACTGGGGGGGGAAACTGAAGCTTTCTTT,CASPSGQGLGGETEAFF
TRBJ1-2,.,TRBV29-1,.,TGCAGCGCTGTAAGGTCGCCCTCCGTGGATGGCTACACCTTC,CSAVRSPSVDGYTF
TRBJ2-1,TRBD1,TRBV29-1,.,TGCAGCGTTTCCGGGACAGGGGGCGGAAATGAGCAGTTCTTC,CSVSGTGGGNEQFF
TRBJ1-4,.,TRBV27,.,TGTGCCAGCAGTTTAGTTGGAGGCCCTCTGTTTTTT,CASSLVGGPLFF